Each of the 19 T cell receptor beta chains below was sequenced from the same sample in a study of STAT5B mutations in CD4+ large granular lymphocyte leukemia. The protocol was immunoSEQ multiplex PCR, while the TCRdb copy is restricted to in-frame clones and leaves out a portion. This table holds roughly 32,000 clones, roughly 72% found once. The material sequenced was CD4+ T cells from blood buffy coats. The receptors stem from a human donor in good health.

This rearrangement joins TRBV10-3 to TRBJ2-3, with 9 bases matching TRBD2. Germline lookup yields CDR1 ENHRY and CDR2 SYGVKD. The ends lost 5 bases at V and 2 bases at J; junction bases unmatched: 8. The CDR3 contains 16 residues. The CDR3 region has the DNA TGTGCCATCAGTCCTACCGAGCGGGGGGCCACAGATACGCAGTATTTT. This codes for CAISPTERGATDTQYF.

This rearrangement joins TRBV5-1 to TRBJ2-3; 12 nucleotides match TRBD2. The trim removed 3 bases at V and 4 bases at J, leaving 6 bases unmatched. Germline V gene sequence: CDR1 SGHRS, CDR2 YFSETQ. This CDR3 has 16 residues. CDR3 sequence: CASSSETSGGADTQYF. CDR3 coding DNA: TGCGCCAGCAGCTCCGAGACTAGCGGGGGTGCAGATACGCAGTATTTT.

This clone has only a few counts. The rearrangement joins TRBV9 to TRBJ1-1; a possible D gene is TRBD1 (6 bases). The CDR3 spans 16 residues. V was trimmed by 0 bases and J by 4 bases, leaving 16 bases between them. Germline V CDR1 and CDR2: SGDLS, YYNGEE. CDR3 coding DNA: TGTGCCAGCAGCGTAGGAGGGAGGGGGTTGGGCACTGAAGCTTTCTTT. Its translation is CASSVGGRGLGTEAFF.

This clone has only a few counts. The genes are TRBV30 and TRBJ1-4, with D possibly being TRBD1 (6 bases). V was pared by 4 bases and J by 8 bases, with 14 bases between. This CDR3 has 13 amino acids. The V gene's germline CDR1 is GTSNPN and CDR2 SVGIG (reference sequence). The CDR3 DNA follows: TGTGCCTGGACTAGGGGGGCGGGGGAAAAACTGTTTTTT. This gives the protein CAWTRGAGEKLFF.

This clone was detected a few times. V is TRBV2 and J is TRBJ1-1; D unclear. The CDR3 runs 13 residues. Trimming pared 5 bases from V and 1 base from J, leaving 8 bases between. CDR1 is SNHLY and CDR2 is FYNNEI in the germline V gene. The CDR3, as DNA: TGTGCCAGCAGTAAAGTCGAGAACACTGAAGCTTTCTTT. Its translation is CASSKVENTEAFF.

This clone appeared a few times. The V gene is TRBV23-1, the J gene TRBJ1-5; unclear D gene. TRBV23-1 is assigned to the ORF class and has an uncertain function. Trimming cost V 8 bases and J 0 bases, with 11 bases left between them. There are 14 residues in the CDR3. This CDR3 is CASPGGYSNQPQHF. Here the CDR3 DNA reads TGCGCCAGCCCGGGAGGGTATAGCAATCAGCCCCAGCATTTT.

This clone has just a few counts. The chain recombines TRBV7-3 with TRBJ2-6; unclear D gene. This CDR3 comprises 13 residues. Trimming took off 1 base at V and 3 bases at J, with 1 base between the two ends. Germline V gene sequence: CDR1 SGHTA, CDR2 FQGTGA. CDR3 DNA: TGTGCCAGCAGCTTAATTGGGGCCAACGTCCTGACTTTC. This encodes CASSLIGANVLTF.

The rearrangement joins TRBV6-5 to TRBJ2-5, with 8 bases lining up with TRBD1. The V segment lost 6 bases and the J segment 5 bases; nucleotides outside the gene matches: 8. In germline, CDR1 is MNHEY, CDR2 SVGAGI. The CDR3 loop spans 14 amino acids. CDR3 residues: CASRPGGEGETQYF. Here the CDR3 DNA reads TGTGCCAGCAGGCCAGGGGGCGAGGGGGAGACCCAGTACTTC.

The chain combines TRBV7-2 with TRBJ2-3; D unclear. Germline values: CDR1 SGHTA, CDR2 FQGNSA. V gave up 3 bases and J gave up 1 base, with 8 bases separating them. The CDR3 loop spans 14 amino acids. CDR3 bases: TGTGCCAGCAGCTTCGGTCAGGGCACAGATACGCAGTATTTT. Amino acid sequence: CASSFGQGTDTQYF.

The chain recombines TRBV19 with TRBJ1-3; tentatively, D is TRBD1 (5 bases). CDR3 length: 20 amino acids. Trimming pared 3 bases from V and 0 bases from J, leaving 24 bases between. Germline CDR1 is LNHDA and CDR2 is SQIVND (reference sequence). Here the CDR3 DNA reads TGTGCCAGTAGTATTATTGTGGAGACGGGGGACGGCTACTCTGGAAACACCATATATTTT. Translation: CASSIIVETGDGYSGNTIYF.

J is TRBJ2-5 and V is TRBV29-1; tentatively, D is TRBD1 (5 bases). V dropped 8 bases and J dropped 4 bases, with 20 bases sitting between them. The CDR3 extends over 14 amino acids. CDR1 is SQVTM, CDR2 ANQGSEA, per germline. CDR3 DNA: TGCAGCCTGGGTGACCCAGGGTCACGAGAGACCCAGTACTTC. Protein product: CSLGDPGSRETQYF.

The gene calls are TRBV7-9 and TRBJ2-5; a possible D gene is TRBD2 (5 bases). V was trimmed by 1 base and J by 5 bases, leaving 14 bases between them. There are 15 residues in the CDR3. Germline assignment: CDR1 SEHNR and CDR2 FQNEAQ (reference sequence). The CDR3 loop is CASSLGPTSMETQYF. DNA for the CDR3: TGTGCCAGCAGCTTAGGACCTACTAGTATGGAGACCCAGTACTTC.

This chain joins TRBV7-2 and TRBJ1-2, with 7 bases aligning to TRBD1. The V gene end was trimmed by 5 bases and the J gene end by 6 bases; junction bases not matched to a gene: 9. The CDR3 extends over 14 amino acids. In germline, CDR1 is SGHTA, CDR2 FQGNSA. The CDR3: CASSAYDREHGYTF. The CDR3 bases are TGTGCCAGCAGCGCCTACGACAGGGAACATGGCTACACCTTC.

CDR3 in amino acids: CATSRDRHNQPQHF. As DNA, the CDR3 is TGTGCCACCAGCAGAGATCGGCACAATCAGCCCCAGCATTTT. The V and J genes are TRBV15 and TRBJ1-5, with unresolved D. The CDR3 length is 14 residues. The V end was cut by 0 bases, the J end by 3 bases, with 6 bases between. Germline V gene sequence: CDR1 LNHNV, CDR2 YYDKDF (reference sequence).

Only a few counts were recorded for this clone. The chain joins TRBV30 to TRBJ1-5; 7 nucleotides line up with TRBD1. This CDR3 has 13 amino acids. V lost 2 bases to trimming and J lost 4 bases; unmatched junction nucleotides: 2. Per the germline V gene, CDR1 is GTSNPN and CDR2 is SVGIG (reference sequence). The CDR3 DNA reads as TGTGCCTGGAGTCGGACAGGAAATCAGCCCCAGCATTTT. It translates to CAWSRTGNQPQHF.

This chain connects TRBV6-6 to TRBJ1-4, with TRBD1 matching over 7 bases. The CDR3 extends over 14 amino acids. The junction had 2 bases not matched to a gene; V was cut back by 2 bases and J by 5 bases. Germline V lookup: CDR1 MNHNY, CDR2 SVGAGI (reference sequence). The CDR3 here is CASSYRGLNEKLFF. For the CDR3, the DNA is TGTGCCAGCAGTTACAGGGGGCTGAATGAAAAACTGTTTTTT.

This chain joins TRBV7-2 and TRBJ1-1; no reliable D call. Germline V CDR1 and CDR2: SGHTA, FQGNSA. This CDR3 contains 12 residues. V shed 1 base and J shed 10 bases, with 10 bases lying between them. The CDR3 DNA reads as TGTGCCAGCAGCTTAGATGGCAGGATAGCTTTCTTT. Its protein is CASSLDGRIAFF.

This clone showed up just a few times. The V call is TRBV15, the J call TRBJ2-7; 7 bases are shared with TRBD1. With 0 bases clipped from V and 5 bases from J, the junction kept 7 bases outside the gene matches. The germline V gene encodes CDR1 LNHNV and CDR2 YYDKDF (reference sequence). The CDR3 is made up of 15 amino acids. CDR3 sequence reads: CATSREAGTAHEQYF. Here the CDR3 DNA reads TGTGCCACCAGCAGAGAGGCCGGGACAGCACACGAGCAGTACTTC.

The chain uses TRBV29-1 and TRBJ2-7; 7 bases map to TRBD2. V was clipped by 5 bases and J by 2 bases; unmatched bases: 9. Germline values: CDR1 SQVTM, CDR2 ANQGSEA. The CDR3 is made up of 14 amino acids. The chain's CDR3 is CSVRPDGGTYEQYF. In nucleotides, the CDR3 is TGCAGCGTTCGCCCCGACGGGGGGACCTACGAGCAGTACTTC.